The 16 T cell receptor beta chains below were found in one sample sequenced in a study of spatial heterogeneity in lung cancer. One entry per CDR3 protein, called by TCRdb with MiXCR from the 5' RACE reads. The sample includes approximately 44,000 distinct CDR3 sequences, roughly 13% of them seen just once. Time point given: sample taken at primary tumor resection. TCRs were sequenced from unsorted whole RNA of tumor, nontumor lung or PBMC. Sequencing was performed on PBMCs, taken at surgery. Source of these receptors: a male donor with early-stage non-small cell lung cancer.

The chain couples TRBV29-1 to TRBJ1-1, with D perhaps matching TRBD1 (5 bases). With 6 bases removed from V and 3 bases from J, the gap between germline ends came to 11 bases. From germline, CDR1 is SQVTM and CDR2 ANQGSEA. The CDR3 is 12 residues long. CDR3 amino acids: CSVTDSDTEAFF. DNA for the CDR3: TGCAGCGTAACCGACAGCGACACTGAAGCTTTCTTT.

The CDR3 DNA follows: TGTGCCAGTAGATCGACTAACTATGGCTACACCTTC. It codes for CASRSTNYGYTF. The V and J genes are TRBV19 and TRBJ1-2; D gene ambiguous. The CDR3 spans 12 residues. Germline V lookup: CDR1 LNHDA, CDR2 SQIVND (reference sequence). Trimming removed 6 bases at V and 0 bases at J, with 5 bases between.

Note on this clonotype: One base away lies a much larger clone, so this may be a sequencing read error. The CDR3 loop reads CDWGLETQYF. In nucleotides, the CDR3 is TGTGACTGGGGCCTGGAGACCCAGTACTTC. J is TRBJ2-5 and V is TRBV30, with D perhaps matching TRBD1 (5 bases). Germline loops: CDR1 GTSNPN, CDR2 SVGIG (reference sequence). CDR3 length equals 10 residues.

The chain links TRBV2 to TRBJ1-6, with a tentative D call TRBD1 (6 bases). The ends were cut back, 3 bases at V and 9 bases at J, with 9 bases in the middle. The germline CDR1 and CDR2 sequences are SNHLY and FYNNEI. The CDR3 covers 13 residues. CDR3 nucleotide sequence: TGTGCCAGCAGTGACAGGGGTTTTTCACCCCTCCACTTT. Protein: CASSDRGFSPLHF. Drawing the rest from reference TRBV2 and TRBJ1-6, the complete variable domain is EPEVTQTPSHQVTQMGQEVILRCVPISNHLYFYWYRQILGQKVEFLVSFYNNEISEKSEIFDDQFSVERPDGSNFTLKIRSTKLEDSAMYFCASSDRGFSPLHFGNGTRLTVT.

This clonotype was counted a few times. The V call is TRBV15, the J call TRBJ1-2, with no clear D. The CDR3 consists of 13 residues. Germline assignment: CDR1 LNHNV and CDR2 YYDKDF (reference sequence). Trimming left V 6 bases short and J 3 bases short, with 11 bases between. The CDR3 spells CATSRTDYYGYTF. As DNA, the CDR3 is TGTGCCACCAGTAGGACCGACTACTATGGCTACACCTTC. Based on the CDR3 plus reference TRBV15 and TRBJ1-2, the full variable domain is DAMVIQNPRYQVTQFGKPVTLSCSQTLNHNVMYWYQQKSSQAPKLLFHYYDKDFNNEADTPDNFQSRRPNTSFCFLDIRSPGLGDTAMYLCATSRTDYYGYTFGSGTRLTVV.

This clonotype has ten or more counts. The CDR3 DNA is TGTGCCAGCAGCGTAGTTGGACTAGCTGATACGCAGTATTTT. The encoded protein is CASSVVGLADTQYF. J is TRBJ2-3 and V is TRBV9, with TRBD2 identical over 8 bases. Germline values: CDR1 SGDLS, CDR2 YYNGEE. The CDR3 covers 14 residues. After removal of 0 bases from V and 6 bases from J, the junction contained 3 bases not matched to a gene.

This chain's CDR3 is CASSPFDRGRSTEAFF. As DNA, the CDR3 is TGCGCCAGCAGCCCCTTCGACAGAGGCAGGAGCACTGAAGCTTTCTTT. This sequence joins TRBV5-1 and TRBJ1-1; a possible D gene is TRBD1 (5 bases). Trimming took off 4 bases at V and 4 bases at J, with 20 bases between the two ends. The germline V gene encodes CDR1 SGHRS and CDR2 YFSETQ. CDR3 size: 16 residues.

This clonotype has a count of ten or more. The genes are TRBV6-6 and TRBJ1-1; D is uncertain. With 4 bases removed from V and 1 base from J, the gap between germline ends came to 7 bases. This CDR3 has 13 residues. The V gene's germline CDR1 is MNHNY and CDR2 SVGAGI (reference sequence). Here the CDR3 DNA reads TGTGCCAGCAGTTTCTCGGGGAACACTGAAGCTTTCTTT. Its protein product is CASSFSGNTEAFF.

The V and J genes are TRBV25-1 and TRBJ2-5, with 7 bases lining up with TRBD2. The CDR3 has 14 residues. CDR1 MGHDK and CDR2 SYGVNS come from the germline V gene. V trimming: 1 base; J trimming: 5 bases; junction bases outside the gene matches: 4. CDR3 protein: CASSEFVGGETQYF. CDR3 DNA: TGTGCCAGCAGTGAATTTGTGGGAGGGGAGACCCAGTACTTC.

This clonotype was seen at least ten times. The chain employs TRBV20-1 and TRBJ1-1; D may be TRBD1 (5 bases). The CDR3 covers 13 residues. V dropped 8 bases and J dropped 1 base, with 14 bases sitting between them. Germline CDR1 DFQATT, CDR2 SNEGSKA (reference sequence). For the CDR3, the DNA is TGCAGTCCCTACGGAAGGGGGAACACTGAAGCTTTCTTT. It translates to CSPYGRGNTEAFF.

The chain uses TRBV5-6 and TRBJ1-4, with 8 nucleotides matching TRBD1. Germline CDR1 SGHDT, CDR2 YYEEEE. The CDR3 is 13 amino acids. V was clipped by 0 bases and J by 14 bases; unmatched bases: 6. The CDR3 DNA follows: TGTGCCAGCAGCTTGGGGCCGGGACAGGCCCTGTTTTTT. Translated, it gives CASSLGPGQALFF.

This clonotype has just a few counts. This chain uses TRBV7-9 with TRBJ2-3, with TRBD1 as a possible D gene (6 bases). V lost 2 bases and J lost 0, with 18 bases in between. The CDR3 length is 18 residues. Per the germline V gene, CDR1 is SEHNR and CDR2 is FQNEAQ (reference sequence). CDR3 in amino acids: CASSLPLTGPSSTDTQYF. The CDR3 nucleotides are TGTGCCAGCAGCTTACCTTTGACAGGTCCCTCTAGCACAGATACGCAGTATTTT.

The chain has TRBV7-9 and TRBJ2-1; 9 bases match TRBD2. V was pared by 2 bases and J by 7 bases, with 9 bases of the junction left unmatched. The CDR3 loop spans 16 amino acids. Per the germline V gene, CDR1 is SEHNR and CDR2 is FQNEAQ (reference sequence). The CDR3 loop is CASSLRGLALYNEQFF. The CDR3 DNA follows: TGTGCCAGCAGCTTACGGGGACTAGCCCTGTATAATGAGCAGTTCTTC.

This rearrangement joins TRBV7-9 to TRBJ2-5, with D hard to call. Germline CDR1 SEHNR, CDR2 FQNEAQ (reference sequence). V was shortened by 5 bases and J by 5 bases, with 12 bases between the two germline ends. CDR3 size: 13 residues. CDR3 nucleotides: TGTGCCAGCAGCATGCATGGAGCGGAGACCCAGTACTTC. Translating gives CASSMHGAETQYF.

This clonotype occurred many times. The V gene is TRBV7-9, the J gene TRBJ2-1; D is ambiguous. V lost 5 bases and J lost 7, with 18 bases in between. CDR3 length equals 15 residues. Germline CDR1 and CDR2: SEHNR and FQNEAQ (reference sequence). The CDR3 sequence: CASSPTSPGWNEQFF. In DNA, the CDR3 is TGTGCCAGCAGCCCTACGTCCCCCGGGTGGAATGAGCAGTTCTTC.

This clonotype showed up just a few times. This rearrangement joins TRBV5-1 to TRBJ1-2; 9 bases align to TRBD1. V gave up 4 bases and J gave up 5 bases; unmatched junction bases: 3. Germline loops: CDR1 SGHRS, CDR2 YFSETQ. This CDR3 has 13 residues. The CDR3 DNA follows: TGCGCCAGCAGCCTGGACAGGGGATATGGCTACACCTTC. Its translation is CASSLDRGYGYTF. The full variable domain, with the rest looked up from reference TRBV5-1 and TRBJ1-2, is KAGVTQTPRYLIKTRGQQVTLSCSPISGHRSVSWYQQTPGQGLQFLFEYFSETQRNKGNFPGRFSGRQFSNSRSEMNVSTLELGDSALYLCASSLDRGYGYTFGSGTRLTVV.